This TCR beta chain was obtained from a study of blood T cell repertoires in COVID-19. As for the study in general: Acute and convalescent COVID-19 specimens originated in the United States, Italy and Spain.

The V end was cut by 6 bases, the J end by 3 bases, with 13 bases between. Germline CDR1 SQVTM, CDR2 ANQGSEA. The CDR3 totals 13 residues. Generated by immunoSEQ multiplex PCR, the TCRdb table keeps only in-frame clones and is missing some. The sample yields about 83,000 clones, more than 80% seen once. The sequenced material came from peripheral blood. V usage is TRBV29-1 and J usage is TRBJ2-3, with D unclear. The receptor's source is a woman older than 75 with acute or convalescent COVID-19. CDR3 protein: CSVVTVSTDTQYF. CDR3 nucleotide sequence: TGCAGCGTGGTCACCGTGAGTACAGATACGCAGTATTTT.